These 8 T cell receptor beta chains came from one sample sequenced in a study of radiotherapy plus CTLA-4 blockade in lung cancer. Sequenced by immunoSEQ multiplex PCR; TCRdb stores in-frame clones only, minus some. This sample has tens of thousands of clones, with over 70% found just once. Sequenced material: peripheral blood, taken from a patient treated with radiotherapy plus ipilimumab. These receptors all stem from a human donor with non-small cell lung cancer who had a partial response to radiotherapy plus ipilimumab. Some clones in this sample may be carry-over from other donors' samples.

The chain employs TRBV5-4 and TRBJ1-2, with unresolved D. The V end lost 4 bases, the J end lost 5 bases, and 21 bases lay between the germline ends. Germline CDR1 is SGHNT and CDR2 is YYREEE (reference sequence). The CDR3 spans 16 residues. The chain's CDR3 is CASSTPREGSKYGYTF. The DNA of the CDR3 is TGTGCCAGCAGCACTCCCCGGGAGGGAAGCAAATATGGCTACACCTTC. Based on the CDR3 plus reference TRBV5-4 and TRBJ1-2, the full variable domain is ETGVTQSPTHLIKTRGQQVTLRCSSQSGHNTVSWYQQALGQGPQFIFQYYREEENGRGNFPPRFSGLQFPNYSSELNVNALELDDSALYLCASSTPREGSKYGYTFGSGTRLTVV.

This clone was seen a few times. At one end, the junction sequence differs from germline, possibly due to a read error. This chain links TRBV6-5 with TRBJ1-1; maybe TRBD1 (6 bases). CDR3 length equals 15 residues. The germline V gene encodes CDR1 MNHEY and CDR2 SVGAGI. CDR3 coding DNA: TGTGCCAGCAGTCACTCCGGACAGCTGAACACTGAAGCTTTCTTT. Its protein product is CASSHSGQLNTEAFF.

The chain has TRBV7-9 and TRBJ1-2; TRBD1 matches at 7 bases. This CDR3 region has 15 residues. Germline-derived CDR1 and CDR2 are SEHNR and FQNEAQ (reference sequence). The trim removed 5 bases at V and 7 bases at J, leaving 13 bases unmatched. CDR3 amino acids: CASSPRGDSSSGYTF. Here the CDR3 DNA reads TGTGCCAGCAGCCCCAGAGGGGACAGTTCTTCTGGCTACACCTTC.

This clone has a handful of counts. The chain links TRBV13 to TRBJ2-6; D call uncertain. Germline V gene lookup returns CDR1 PRHDT and CDR2 FYEKMQ (reference sequence). The CDR3 is 13 residues long. Trimming removed 1 base at V and 10 bases at J, with 8 bases between. CDR3 in DNA: TGTGCCAGCAGCTTAGACAGCCTTAACGTCCTGACTTTC. The encoded protein is CASSLDSLNVLTF.

In its sample, this clone was seen a few times. The J gene is TRBJ1-2, the V gene TRBV5-4, with a tentative D call TRBD1 (6 bases). The ends were cut back, 4 bases at V and 9 bases at J, with 16 bases in the middle. Germline lookup yields CDR1 SGHNT and CDR2 YYREEE (reference sequence). The CDR3 consists of 13 residues. The CDR3 sequence: CASSPRQDGSYTF. CDR3 sequence (DNA): TGTGCCAGCAGCCCACGACAGGACGGAAGCTACACCTTC.

This chain joins TRBV13 and TRBJ2-3; 8 positions match TRBD1. CDR1 PRHDT and CDR2 FYEKMQ come from the germline V gene (reference sequence). There are 16 residues in the CDR3. With 0 bases clipped from V and 3 bases from J, the junction kept 5 bases outside the gene matches. In nucleotides, the CDR3 is TGTGCCAGCAGCTTAGGCCGGGACAGGAAAACAGATACGCAGTATTTT. Its translation is CASSLGRDRKTDTQYF.

The chain combines TRBV2 with TRBJ2-7, with TRBD1 as a possible D gene (5 bases). V was pared by 6 bases and J by 3 bases, with 18 bases between. This CDR3 has 15 amino acids. Germline CDR1 is SNHLY and CDR2 is FYNNEI. The CDR3 bases are TGTGCCAGCAGGGAACAGTCTACAGGTGGCTACGAGCAGTACTTC. As protein: CASREQSTGGYEQYF. Complete variable domain (other parts from reference TRBV2 and TRBJ2-7): EPEVTQTPSHQVTQMGQEVILRCVPISNHLYFYWYRQILGQKVEFLVSFYNNEISEKSEIFDDQFSVERPDGSNFTLKIRSTKLEDSAMYFCASREQSTGGYEQYFGPGTRLTVT.

This clone occurred a few times. V and J are TRBV19 and TRBJ2-3; D gene unclear. CDR1 is LNHDA, CDR2 SQIVND, per germline (reference sequence). This CDR3 is built from 10 residues. Deletions cut 10 bases from V and 6 bases from J, with 8 bases between. This CDR3 reads CANSTDTQYF. The CDR3 coding sequence is TGTGCCAACTCAACGGATACGCAGTATTTT. The variable domain in full, with the rest retrieved from reference TRBV19 and TRBJ2-3, is DGGITQSPKYLFRKEGQNVTLSCEQNLNHDAMYWYRQDPGQGLRLIYYSQIVNDFQKGDIAEGYSVSREKKESFPLTVTSAQKNPTAFYLCANSTDTQYFGPGTRLTVL.